This TCR beta chain was profiled in a study of CD4 T cells in relation to SARS-CoV-2 and coronaviruses (TCRdb year 2021). Context from the whole study: In the ViraFEST assay, PBMCs were grown with antigen for nine to eleven days, and TCR beta CDR3s were then sequenced to identify antigen-specific clonal expansions. The negative reference condition was either a culture with an HIV-1 Nef peptide pool or a culture with no peptide. Using patient-derived lymphoblastoid cell lines, the shared crossreactive spike epitopes were mapped to their HLA restriction. At the level of individual TCR clonotypes, the study measured memory CD4+ T cell crossreactivity between SARS-CoV-2 spike protein and common cold coronavirus spike proteins. The Adaptive Biotechnologies TCR-sequencing kit was used to sequence samples from a few pre-COVID donors and the naive versus memory experiments, whereas other data were Illumina-based. A different, Illumina-based TCR-beta assay was used to sequence expansion assays from other donors in the study. General conclusions and limits of the study: The study was limited by small numbers of patients and tested TCRs. Because no donor provided both pre-pandemic and post-infection samples, tracing the source of pre-existing responses was limited. Compared with monoreactive clones, crossreactive clones had significantly weaker SARS-CoV-2-driven expansion, a result consistent with antigenic imprinting. Because the crossreactivity analysis focused on spike protein, crossreactivity against other viral proteins was not assessed. Roughly 65% of donors had memory CD4+ clonotypes that crossrecognized SARS-CoV-2 and at least one common cold coronavirus spike.

Receptor libraries were prepared by the immunoSEQ multiplex PCR assay. The authors' analysis ran thus. During preprocessing, nonproductive sequences were removed, along with CDR3s that did not begin with C, did not end with F or W, or were shorter than 7 amino acids. The MANAFEST web app identified antigen-specific clonotypes based on expansion compared with the reference and other culture wells. A clone was considered positive if the clone showed significant expansion compared with the reference culture in 2 of 3 replicate wells at an FDR below 0.05. To be called positive, a clone also had to show significant expansion compared with every other tandem well and an odds ratio greater than 5. After three terminal residues were trimmed from each end, CDR3 homology was quantified as pairwise Levenshtein distance using the stringdist R package. Sourced from immuneACCESS, this table was stored by TCRdb with only in-frame sequences that have V and J called. A share of the clones is absent; for the studies checked, an unresolved V gene accounts for under half, and the remainder has no known explanation. The DNA gave D and trimming, while V, J and clone size come from that table. The table for this sample lists 15,000 to 20,000 clones; over 65% of them were counted only once. The ten largest make up approximately 31% of the sample.

The CDR3 contains 16 residues, cysteine and phenylalanine counted. This entry keeps only the CDR3 DNA: 48 bases, framed from base 1. From a lookup of the germline V gene (reference sequence), CDR1 and CDR2 are SGHNT and YYREEE. V has 2 bases trimmed and J has 2 bases trimmed; junction bases matching no gene number 4. CD4+ T cells from unexposed donors were collected before the COVID-19 pandemic (2011-2018). The EasySep CD4+ T cell isolation kit was used to isolate CD4+ T cells once the cultures had run for approximately ten days. As cell number allowed, CD4+ T cells from unexposed donors were tested for reactivity to SARS-CoV-2 S and N and to four common cold coronavirus spike pools. Each well received 2 million to 2.5 million PBMCs, cultured in IMDM supplemented with approximately 5% human AB serum and around 9 IU/ml IL-2. Half of the culture medium was replaced with fresh IL-2-containing medium on days 3 and 7. In general, every peptide culture condition was set up in three replicate wells. Leukapheresis product for the unexposed donors was purchased commercially. Ficoll-Paque PLUS gradient centrifugation was used to isolate PBMCs from leukapheresis product or whole blood. PBMCs were either used fresh in the expansion assay or cryopreserved at -140 degrees C. The QIAamp Micro DNA Kit was used to extract genomic DNA from the CD4+ T cells.

Comments on this clone: No antigen is known for it. Base qualities were left out, and no much larger clone turns up one base away.

The chain uses TRBV5-4 and TRBJ1-3; 10 of the junction bases match TRBD1. Sequencing was performed on CD4+ T cells from PBMCs, cultured in vitro. The origin of this receptor is a human donor in good health. Here the CDR3 is given as CASSFKGTGAGNTIYF. Read as DNA, the sequence is TGTGCCAGCAGCTTTAAGGGGACAGGGGCTGGAAACACCATATATTTT.